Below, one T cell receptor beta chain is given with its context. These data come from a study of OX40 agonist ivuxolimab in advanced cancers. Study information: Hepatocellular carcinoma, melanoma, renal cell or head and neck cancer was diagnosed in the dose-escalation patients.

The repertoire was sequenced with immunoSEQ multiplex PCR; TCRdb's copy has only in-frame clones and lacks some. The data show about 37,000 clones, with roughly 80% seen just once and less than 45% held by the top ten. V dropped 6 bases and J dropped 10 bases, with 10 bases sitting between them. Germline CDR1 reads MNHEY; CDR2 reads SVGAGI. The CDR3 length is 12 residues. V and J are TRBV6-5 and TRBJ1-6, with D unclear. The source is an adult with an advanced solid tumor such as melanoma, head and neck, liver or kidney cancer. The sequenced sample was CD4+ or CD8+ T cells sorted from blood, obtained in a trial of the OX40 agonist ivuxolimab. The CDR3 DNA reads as TGTGCCAGCAGAGTATTCGGATCACCCCTCCACTTT. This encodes CASRVFGSPLHF.